Below are 23 T cell receptor beta chains sequenced from a single sample in a study of blood T cell repertoires in COVID-19. The data were produced by immunoSEQ multiplex PCR, yet TCRdb's version contains in-frame clones alone and is incomplete. The sample gives 45,000 to 50,000 clones, 77% of which show up once; 20% is in the top ten. The source material was peripheral blood. These receptor sequences come from a human donor with active or convalescent COVID-19. The donor label of this sample is uncertain.

This sequence joins TRBV15 and TRBJ2-7, with D possibly being TRBD1 (5 bases). Trimming shortened V by 1 base and J by 3 bases, and 13 bases separated the two germline ends. The CDR3 length is 15 residues. CDR1 is LNHNV, CDR2 YYDKDF, per germline (reference sequence). CDR3 bases: TGTGCCACCAGCAGAGCTTGGGGCAGATACTACGAGCAGTACTTC. Translating gives CATSRAWGRYYEQYF.

The chain recombines TRBV4-3 with TRBJ1-3; D unresolved. CDR1 and CDR2 from the germline V gene are LGHNA and YSLEER. V was pared by 0 bases and J by 0 bases, with 12 bases between. The CDR3 is 17 amino acids. This CDR3 is CASSQDSAASSGNTIYF. The CDR3 nucleotides read TGCGCCAGCAGCCAAGATAGTGCCGCGAGCTCTGGAAACACCATATATTTT.

The table lists this clone with a count of one. This chain uses TRBV29-1 with TRBJ2-7; 7 bases align to TRBD2. This CDR3 is built from 14 residues. Per germline, CDR1 SQVTM and CDR2 ANQGSEA. Germline trimming cut 4 bases from V and 4 bases from J; bases unmatched to any gene: 10. CDR3 coding DNA: TGCAGCGTTGTGGGGGGGAAATTGGGGTACGAGCAGTACTTC. It specifies CSVVGGKLGYEQYF.

Concerning this clone: An end of the junction differs from the germline gene, which may be a read error. J is TRBJ2-7 and V is TRBV11-2; 7 bases map to TRBD1. This CDR3 has 11 amino acids. Germline V gene lookup returns CDR1 SGHAT and CDR2 FQNNGV. The CDR3 loop reads CASSQSLDRNF. The CDR3, as DNA: TGTGCCAGCAGCCAAAGTCTGGACAGGAACTTC.

The chain carries TRBV4-2 and TRBJ1-2; the D is unclear. CDR1 is LGHNA and CDR2 is YNFKEQ in the germline V gene. The CDR3 sequence is 15 residues long. V was clipped by 0 bases and J by 4 bases, with 12 bases between them. The CDR3 protein is CASSQDLTAPYGYTF. The CDR3 DNA sequence: TGTGCCAGCAGCCAAGATCTCACAGCCCCCTATGGCTACACCTTC.

This clone was found a few times. The chain employs TRBV6-5 and TRBJ2-7, with a weak D call TRBD1 (6 bases). The CDR3 is 14 residues long. Germline CDR1 MNHEY, CDR2 SVGAGI. V lost 2 bases and J 2 bases, leaving 10 bases between the germline ends. CDR3 in DNA: TGTGCCAGCAGTTACGGGACACCTGCCTACGAGCAGTACTTC. Translated, it gives CASSYGTPAYEQYF.

V and J are TRBV27 and TRBJ2-3; 10 nucleotides align to TRBD2. Germline V gene data show CDR1 as MNHEY and CDR2 as SMNVEV (reference sequence). The ends lost 5 bases at V and 3 bases at J; junction bases unmatched: 14. The length of the CDR3 is 18 residues. The CDR3 nucleotides read TGTGCCAGCAGTCCCCTAGCGGGAGATCTGAGGGGGACAGATACGCAGTATTTT. It codes for CASSPLAGDLRGTDTQYF.

The rearrangement uses TRBV5-4 and TRBJ1-5, with D hard to call. V was cut by 0 bases and J by 4 bases, with 8 bases left in between. The CDR3 loop spans 14 amino acids. Germline-derived CDR1 and CDR2 are SGHNT and YYREEE (reference sequence). The CDR3 is CASSLGAGNQPQHF. The CDR3 bases are TGTGCCAGCAGCTTGGGAGCCGGGAATCAGCCCCAGCATTTT. Using reference TRBV5-4 and TRBJ1-5 for the parts outside the CDR3, the full variable domain is ETGVTQSPTHLIKTRGQQVTLRCSSQSGHNTVSWYQQALGQGPQFIFQYYREEENGRGNFPPRFSGLQFPNYSSELNVNALELDDSALYLCASSLGAGNQPQHFGDGTRLSIL.

The CDR3, as DNA: TGTGCCAGCAGTGCTCTAGAGACCGAGCAGTACTTC. Translation: CASSALETEQYF. The chain couples TRBV2 to TRBJ2-7, with unresolved D. The CDR3 consists of 12 residues. Germline V CDR1 and CDR2: SNHLY, FYNNEI. V lost 4 bases and J lost 6, with 10 bases in between.

This chain uses TRBV24-1 with TRBJ2-1, with D perhaps matching TRBD1 (7 bases). The CDR3 loop spans 15 amino acids. V was cut by 5 bases and J by 10 bases, with 20 bases left in between. Germline CDR1 is KGHDR and CDR2 is SFDVKD. In DNA, the CDR3 is TGTGCCACCAGTGGCCGAAGGAGGGGGCCGGGAGAGCAGTTCTTC. Translated, it gives CATSGRRRGPGEQFF.

The V gene is TRBV7-9, the J gene TRBJ1-2; D uncertain. Germline CDR1 SEHNR, CDR2 FQNEAQ (reference sequence). V lost 1 base, J lost 5 bases, and 11 bases lay in between. The length of the CDR3 is 14 residues. The CDR3 loop reads CASSLEGGGYGYTF. As DNA, the CDR3 is TGTGCCAGCAGCTTAGAGGGTGGAGGATATGGCTACACCTTC.

This chain joins TRBV28 and TRBJ1-5; D is uncertain. The CDR3 spans 14 residues. Trimming left V 3 bases short and J 0 bases short, with 6 bases between. Looked up from germline, CDR1 is MDHEN and CDR2 is SYDVKM. The DNA for the CDR3 is TGTGCCAGCAGTTTGTCCTATAGCAATCAGCCCCAGCATTTT. Amino acids: CASSLSYSNQPQHF.

This clone has more than one count but fewer than ten. The rearrangement links TRBV5-1 to TRBJ2-3; TRBD2 might be the D (5 bases). The CDR3 spans 15 residues. Trimming left V 1 base short and J 2 bases short, with 11 bases between. Looked up from germline, CDR1 is SGHRS and CDR2 is YFSETQ. The CDR3 loop reads CASSLNWGDTDTQYF. The CDR3 region has the DNA TGCGCCAGCAGCTTGAACTGGGGAGACACAGATACGCAGTATTTT.

This chain connects TRBV4-1 to TRBJ2-1, with 11 positions matching TRBD2. Germline V gene sequence: CDR1 MGHRA, CDR2 YSYEKL. This CDR3 comprises 15 residues. Trimming removed 3 bases from V and 7 bases from J; junction bases left unmatched: 5. The CDR3 loop reads CASSQVASGRNEQFF. DNA of the CDR3: TGCGCCAGCAGCCAGGTGGCTAGCGGGAGGAATGAGCAGTTCTTC.

The CDR3 sequence is CASSQDPDRGLYEQYF. For the CDR3, the DNA is TGCGCCAGCAGCCAAGACCCGGACAGGGGGCTCTACGAGCAGTACTTC. The chain carries TRBV4-1 and TRBJ2-7, with 11 bases fitting TRBD1. Germline values: CDR1 MGHRA, CDR2 YSYEKL. Trimming at V came to 0 bases and at J to 3 bases, leaving 4 bases not matched to a gene. This CDR3 is 16 amino acids long.

This clone was counted between two and nine times. The chain is built from TRBV19 and TRBJ1-1, with 11 bases fitting TRBD1. This CDR3 region has 14 residues. In germline, CDR1 is LNHDA, CDR2 SQIVND (reference sequence). Trimming cost V 6 bases and J 6 bases; bases outside gene matches: 6. As DNA, the CDR3 is TGTGCCAGTAGCCCGGGACAGGGGGAACCTGAAGCTTTCTTT. This sequence encodes CASSPGQGEPEAFF.

This clone is a singleton in its sample. The V gene is TRBV6-2 or TRBV6-3, the J gene TRBJ2-1, with 9 bases that match TRBD2. This CDR3 is built from 15 residues. Per germline, CDR1 MNHEY and CDR2 SVGEGT. The V segment lost 6 bases and the J segment 3 bases; nucleotides outside the gene matches: 6. CDR3 sequence (DNA): TGTGCCAGCAGCTGGGCTAGCGGGAACTACAATGAGCAGTTCTTC. Protein sequence: CASSWASGNYNEQFF.

The chain links TRBV29-1 to TRBJ2-7; TRBD2 agrees at 7 bases. The length of the CDR3 is 13 residues. The germline V gene encodes CDR1 SQVTM and CDR2 ANQGSEA. V trimming: 3 bases; J trimming: 4 bases; junction bases outside the gene matches: 6. As DNA, the CDR3 is TGCAGCGTTGATCTAGCGGATAGGTACGAGCAGTACTTC. It is translated as CSVDLADRYEQYF.

The V gene is TRBV29-1, the J gene TRBJ1-2, with D perhaps TRBD1 (6 bases). The CDR3 has 13 residues. Germline values: CDR1 SQVTM, CDR2 ANQGSEA. V shed 7 bases and J shed 2 bases, with 14 bases lying between them. For the CDR3, the DNA is TGCAGCGCTAGCTCACAGGGAAACTATGGCTACACCTTC. This sequence encodes CSASSQGNYGYTF. The full variable domain, in which reference TRBV29-1 and TRBJ1-2 provide the parts outside the CDR3, is SAVISQKPSRDICQRGTSLTIQCQVDSQVTMMFWYRQQPGQSLTLIATANQGSEATYESGFVIDKFPISRPNLTFSTLTVSNMSPEDSSIYLCSASSQGNYGYTFGSGTRLTVV.

V gene TRBV12-3 or TRBV12-4 combines with J gene TRBJ2-1, with D possibly being TRBD1 (5 bases). The CDR3 has 13 amino acids. Trimming took off 2 bases at V and 6 bases at J, with 8 bases between the two ends. The CDR3 is CASSLKGINEQFF. CDR3 sequence (DNA): TGTGCCAGCAGTTTAAAGGGGATCAATGAGCAGTTCTTC.

The chain carries TRBV2 and TRBJ1-6, with 7 bases identical to TRBD1. The CDR3 sequence is 13 residues long. Trimming at V came to 11 bases and at J to 4 bases, leaving 5 bases not matched to a gene. CDR1 and CDR2 from the germline V gene are SNHLY and FYNNEI. CDR3 DNA: TGTGCCGGGGGGACAGATTATAATTCACCCCTCCACTTT. The encoded protein is CAGGTDYNSPLHF.

This chain uses TRBV19 with TRBJ1-4, with D possibly matching TRBD1 (6 bases). CDR1 is LNHDA, CDR2 SQIVND, per germline (reference sequence). The CDR3 is 14 amino acids. V was shortened by 8 bases and J by 0 bases, with 10 bases between the two germline ends. The CDR3 DNA is TGTGCCAGTGCAGGGGTTGCAACTAATGAAAAACTGTTTTTT. Its translation is CASAGVATNEKLFF.

This clone appeared a few times. The chain couples TRBV12-3 or TRBV12-4 to TRBJ2-1; no clear D. Deletions cut 6 bases from V and 12 bases from J, with 15 bases between. The CDR3 is made up of 12 amino acids. The CDR3 DNA reads as TGTGCCAGCAGCGGATACGGGTTCGGGCAGTTCTTC. Its protein product is CASSGYGFGQFF.